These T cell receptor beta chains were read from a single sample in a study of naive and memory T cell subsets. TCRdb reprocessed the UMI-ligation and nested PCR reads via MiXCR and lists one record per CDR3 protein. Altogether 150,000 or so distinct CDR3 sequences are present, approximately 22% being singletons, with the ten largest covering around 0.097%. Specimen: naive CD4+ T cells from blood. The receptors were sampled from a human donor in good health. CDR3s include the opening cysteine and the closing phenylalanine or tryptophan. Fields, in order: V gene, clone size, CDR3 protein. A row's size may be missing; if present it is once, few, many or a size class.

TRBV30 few CARRPVSGRAEGNEQFF
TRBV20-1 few CSARGTPKISSTDTQYF
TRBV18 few CASSRWDLSLAKNIQYF
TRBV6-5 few CASSFDRSSYNEQFF
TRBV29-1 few CSVLATDTQYF
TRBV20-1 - CSARRNPSDEQYF
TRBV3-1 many CASSRRQGWASDDSTDTQYF
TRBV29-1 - CSVAQQRTLTDTQYF
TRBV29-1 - CSAKVAGIVGEQYF
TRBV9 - CASSNGQVGETQYF
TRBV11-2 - CASSLEAARDPTKNIQYF
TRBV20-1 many CSAREGGYTEAFF
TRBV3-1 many CASSQANNEQFF
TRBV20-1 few CSAMQGNNEQFF
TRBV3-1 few CASSVSGTEQFF
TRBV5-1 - CASSLARWNTGELFF
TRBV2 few CAPPSGRATGELFF
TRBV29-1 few CSPTPRSTDTQYF
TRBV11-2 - CASSRTLGWGRSYNEQFF
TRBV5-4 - CASSYPKAGGNTDTQYF
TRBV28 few CASSFPSGQGPREQYF
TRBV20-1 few CSARDGARSPTYEQYF
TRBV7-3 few CASSPMGQGTGELFF
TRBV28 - CASASQSRGRAAYEQYF
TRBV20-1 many CSAGPRGTQYF
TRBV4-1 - CASSQVQSGGPGRETQYF
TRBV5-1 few CASSLVLSGRNLNEQFF
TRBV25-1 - CASSETGLTTDTQYF
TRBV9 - CASSPGQSNGPQHF
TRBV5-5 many CASSFGLRLAGGGTDTQYF
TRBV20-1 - CSARAGGYNEQFF
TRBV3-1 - CASSQAQRLTGEVFF
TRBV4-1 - CASSQVGVSPGGDTQYF
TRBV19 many CASSIADTQYF
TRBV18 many CASSPSGASTDTQYF
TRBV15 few CATSRGGVGQPGELFF
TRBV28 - CASSGQIYNSPLHF
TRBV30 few CAWHTGPANEKLFF
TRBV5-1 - CASSSPGRFSGANVLTF
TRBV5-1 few CASSSGLAGPYEQYF
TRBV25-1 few CASSRDFNEQFF
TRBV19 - CASRPDRGPGETQYF
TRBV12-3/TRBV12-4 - CASSPDRVREQYF
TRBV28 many CASKTGGEYEKLFF
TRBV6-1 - CASSQTGNTEAFF
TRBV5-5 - CASSSGFHRRYSGNTIYF
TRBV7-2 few CASSLDTGSYEQYF
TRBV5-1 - CASSLFPSGSLTYNEQFF